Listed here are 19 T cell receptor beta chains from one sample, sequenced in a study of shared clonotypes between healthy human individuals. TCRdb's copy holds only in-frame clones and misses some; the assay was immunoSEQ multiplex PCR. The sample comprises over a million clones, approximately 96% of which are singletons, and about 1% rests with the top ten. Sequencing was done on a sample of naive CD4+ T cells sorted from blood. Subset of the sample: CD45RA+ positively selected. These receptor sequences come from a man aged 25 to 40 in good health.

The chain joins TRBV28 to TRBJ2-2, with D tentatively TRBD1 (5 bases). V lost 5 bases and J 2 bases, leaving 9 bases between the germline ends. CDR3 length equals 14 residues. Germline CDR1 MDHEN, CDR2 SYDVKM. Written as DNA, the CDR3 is TGTGCCAGCAGTATAGACAGCAACACCGGGGAGCTGTTTTTT. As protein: CASSIDSNTGELFF.

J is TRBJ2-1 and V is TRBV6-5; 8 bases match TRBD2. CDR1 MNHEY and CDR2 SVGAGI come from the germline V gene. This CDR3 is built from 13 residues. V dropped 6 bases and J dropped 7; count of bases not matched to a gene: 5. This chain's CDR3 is CASRRVAGNEQFF. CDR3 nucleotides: TGTGCCAGCAGAAGGGTAGCGGGGAATGAGCAGTTCTTC.

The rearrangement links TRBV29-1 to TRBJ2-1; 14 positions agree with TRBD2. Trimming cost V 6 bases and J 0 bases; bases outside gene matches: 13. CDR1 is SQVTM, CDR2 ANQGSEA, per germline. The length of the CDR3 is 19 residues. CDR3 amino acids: CSVQHPGLAGVGSYNEQFF. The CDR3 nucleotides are TGCAGCGTCCAACATCCGGGACTAGCGGGAGTCGGCTCCTACAATGAGCAGTTCTTC.

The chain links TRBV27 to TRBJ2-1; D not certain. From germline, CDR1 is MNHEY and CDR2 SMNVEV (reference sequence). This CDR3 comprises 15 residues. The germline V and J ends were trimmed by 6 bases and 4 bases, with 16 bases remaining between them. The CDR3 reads CASRPAGPRYNEQFF. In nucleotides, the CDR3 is TGTGCCAGCAGACCCGCCGGTCCCCGTTACAATGAGCAGTTCTTC.

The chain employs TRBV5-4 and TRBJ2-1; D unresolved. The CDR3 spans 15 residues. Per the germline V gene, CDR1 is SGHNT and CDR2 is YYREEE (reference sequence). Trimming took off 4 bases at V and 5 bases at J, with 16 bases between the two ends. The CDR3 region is CASSPASSLHNEQFF. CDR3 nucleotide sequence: TGTGCCAGCAGCCCCGCGAGTTCTCTTCACAATGAGCAGTTCTTC.

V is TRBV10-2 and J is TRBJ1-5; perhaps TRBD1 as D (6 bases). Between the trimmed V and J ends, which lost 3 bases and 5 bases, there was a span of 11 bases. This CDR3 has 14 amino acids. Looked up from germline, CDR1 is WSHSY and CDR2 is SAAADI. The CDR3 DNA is TGCGCCAGCAGTGACAACAGGGTGGATCAGCCCCAGCATTTT. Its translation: CASSDNRVDQPQHF.

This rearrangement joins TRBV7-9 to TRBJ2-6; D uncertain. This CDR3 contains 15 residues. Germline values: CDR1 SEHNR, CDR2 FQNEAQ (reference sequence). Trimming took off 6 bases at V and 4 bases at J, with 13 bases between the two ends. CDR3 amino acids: CASSSGGNGANVLTF. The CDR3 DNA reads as TGTGCCAGCAGTTCTGGTGGGAACGGGGCCAACGTCCTGACTTTC.

CDR3 residues: CASSFRGDGYGYTF. The CDR3 DNA sequence: TGTGCCAGCAGCTTTCGGGGGGATGGCTATGGCTACACCTTC. The chain recombines TRBV6-5 with TRBJ1-2, with D possibly being TRBD1 (5 bases). The germline CDR1 and CDR2 sequences are MNHEY and SVGAGI. V was cut by 6 bases and J by 4 bases, with 15 bases left in between. The CDR3 loop spans 14 amino acids.

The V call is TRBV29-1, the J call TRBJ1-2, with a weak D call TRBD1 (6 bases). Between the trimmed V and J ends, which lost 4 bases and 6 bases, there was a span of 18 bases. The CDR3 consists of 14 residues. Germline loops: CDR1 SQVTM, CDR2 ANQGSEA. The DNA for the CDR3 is TGCAGCGTTGCCGCACCGACAGGACACGATGGCTACACCTTC. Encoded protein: CSVAAPTGHDGYTF.

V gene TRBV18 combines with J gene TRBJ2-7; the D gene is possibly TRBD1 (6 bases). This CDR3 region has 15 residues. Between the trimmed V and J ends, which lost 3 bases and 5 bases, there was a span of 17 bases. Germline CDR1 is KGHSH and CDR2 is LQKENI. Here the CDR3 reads CASSPPGRGSHEQYF. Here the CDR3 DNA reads TGTGCCAGCTCACCCCCAGGCAGGGGTTCCCACGAGCAGTACTTC.

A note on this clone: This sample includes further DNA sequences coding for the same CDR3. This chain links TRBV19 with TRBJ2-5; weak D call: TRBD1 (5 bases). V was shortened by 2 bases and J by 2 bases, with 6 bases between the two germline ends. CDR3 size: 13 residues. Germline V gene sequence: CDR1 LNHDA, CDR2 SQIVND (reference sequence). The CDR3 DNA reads TGTGCCAGTAGTATACAGGGTCAAGAGACCCAGTACTTC. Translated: CASSIQGQETQYF.

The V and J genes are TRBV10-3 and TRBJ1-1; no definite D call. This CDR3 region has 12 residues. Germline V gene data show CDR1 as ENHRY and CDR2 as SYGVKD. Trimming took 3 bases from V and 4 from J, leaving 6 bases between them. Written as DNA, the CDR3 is TGTGCCATCAGTGAAGGTATCACTGAAGCTTTCTTT. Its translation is CAISEGITEAFF.

The DNA of the CDR3 is TGTGCCAGCAGCTTGGGGGCCAGCGCAGATACGCAGTATTTT. Protein sequence: CASSLGASADTQYF. The rearrangement uses TRBV5-8 and TRBJ2-3; D is uncertain. The CDR3 length is 14 residues. CDR1 is SGHTS and CDR2 is YDEGEE in the germline V gene. Trimming pared 0 bases from V and 4 bases from J, leaving 9 bases between.

The CDR3 region has the DNA TGTGCCAGCATGGAAGCGGGAGCCTCCTACGAGCAGTACTTC. It translates to CASMEAGASYEQYF. V gene TRBV27 combines with J gene TRBJ2-7; TRBD2 aligns across 8 bases. V shed 7 bases, J shed 0 bases, and the junction held 5 bases outside the gene matches. Germline CDR1 and CDR2: MNHEY and SMNVEV (reference sequence). The CDR3 is made up of 14 amino acids.

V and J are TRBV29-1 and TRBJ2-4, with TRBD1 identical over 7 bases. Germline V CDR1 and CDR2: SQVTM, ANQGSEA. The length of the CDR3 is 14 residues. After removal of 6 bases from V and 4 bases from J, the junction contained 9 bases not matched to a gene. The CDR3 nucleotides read TGCAGCGTGTTGGTCCCGACAGGGAAAAACATTCAGTACTTC. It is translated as CSVLVPTGKNIQYF. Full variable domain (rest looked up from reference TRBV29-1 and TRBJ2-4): SAVISQKPSRDICQRGTSLTIQCQVDSQVTMMFWYRQQPGQSLTLIATANQGSEATYESGFVIDKFPISRPNLTFSTLTVSNMSPEDSSIYLCSVLVPTGKNIQYFGAGTRLSVL.

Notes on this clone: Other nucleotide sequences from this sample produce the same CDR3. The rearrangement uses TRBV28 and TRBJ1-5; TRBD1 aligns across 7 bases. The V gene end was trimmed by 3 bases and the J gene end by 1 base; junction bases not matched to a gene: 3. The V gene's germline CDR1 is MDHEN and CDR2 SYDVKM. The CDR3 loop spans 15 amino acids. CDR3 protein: CASSFQDRSNQPQHF. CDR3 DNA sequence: TGTGCCAGCAGTTTCCAGGACAGGAGCAATCAGCCCCAGCATTTT.

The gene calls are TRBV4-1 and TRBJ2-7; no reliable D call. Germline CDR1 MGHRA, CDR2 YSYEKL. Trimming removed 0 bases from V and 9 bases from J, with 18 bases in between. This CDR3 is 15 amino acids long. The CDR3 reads CASSQEGLRLRRQYF. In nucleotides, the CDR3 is TGCGCCAGCAGCCAAGAGGGCCTACGCCTAAGGAGGCAGTACTTC.

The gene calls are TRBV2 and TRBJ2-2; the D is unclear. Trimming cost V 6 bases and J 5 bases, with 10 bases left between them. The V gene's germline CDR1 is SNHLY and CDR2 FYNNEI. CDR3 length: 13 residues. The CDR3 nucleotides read TGTGCCAGCAGCATGGACGGTACCGGGGAGCTGTTTTTT. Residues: CASSMDGTGELFF.

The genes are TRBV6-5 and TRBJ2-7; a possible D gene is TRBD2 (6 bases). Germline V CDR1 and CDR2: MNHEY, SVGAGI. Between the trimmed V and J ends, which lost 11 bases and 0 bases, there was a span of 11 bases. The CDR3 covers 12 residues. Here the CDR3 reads CASGEISYEQYF. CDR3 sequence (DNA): TGTGCCTCGGGGGAGATCTCCTACGAGCAGTACTTC.